This entry concerns a single TCR beta chain. Antigen: not known. These data come from a study of cytomegalovirus exposure and HLA in healthy donors. Study results and caveats: Researchers left out some V segments, among them TRBV6-2 and TRBV6-3, as indistinguishable. The presence/absence work took it that sequencing depth was about the same across donors. Analysis was carried out at a later point, and it linked a missense DCLRE1C variant to TCR beta V- and J-gene trimming. Earlier analysis found most TCR beta V segments productive about 90% or about 30% of the time.

Amplification used 60 Vbeta primers and 13 Jbeta primers. The table came from immunoSEQ multiplex PCR; TCRdb's copy has only in-frame clones and leaves some out. This table holds 150,000 to 200,000 clones, 80% to 85% found once. Germline V gene sequence: CDR1 SGDLS, CDR2 YYNGEE. Trimming stripped 3 bases from V and 8 bases from J, with 11 bases between. The CDR3 is made up of 12 amino acids. The sequenced sample consisted of PBMCs. This TCR was recovered from a human donor in good health. The rearrangement links TRBV9 to TRBJ1-2; D remains unclear. For the CDR3, the DNA is TGTGCCAGCAGCGGAGGGAGTGGGGGCTACACCTTC. This translates into CASSGGSGGYTF.